Below, 32 T cell receptor beta chains from the same sample are listed, as sequenced in a study of blood T cell repertoires in COVID-19. Data came from immunoSEQ multiplex PCR; TCRdb stores just in-frame clones and leaves some out. The sample consists of 95,000 to 100,000 clones, roughly 80% of them appearing once. Specimen: peripheral blood. The source is a woman older than 75 with acute or convalescent COVID-19.

The chain carries TRBV28 and TRBJ2-7; 7 nucleotides line up with TRBD2. The CDR3 is made up of 16 amino acids. Germline assignment: CDR1 MDHEN and CDR2 SYDVKM. J was trimmed by 0 bases and V by 3 bases; bases with no gene match: 8. CDR3 region: CASSFEPGGSSYEQYF. Written as DNA, the CDR3 is TGTGCCAGCAGTTTTGAGCCGGGGGGAAGCTCCTACGAGCAGTACTTC.

V and J are TRBV6-1 and TRBJ1-2, with 9 bases matching TRBD1. The CDR3 loop spans 15 amino acids. The germline V gene has CDR1 MNHNS and CDR2 SASEGT. The junction had 9 bases not matched to a gene; V was cut back by 2 bases and J by 8 bases. This CDR3 reads CASSEKGTGRGGYTF. The CDR3 coding sequence is TGTGCCAGCAGTGAAAAAGGGACAGGGAGAGGAGGCTACACCTTC.

The V call is TRBV30, the J call TRBJ1-4, with D hard to call. The V gene lost 6 bases and the J gene lost 7 bases, with 15 bases spanning the gap. This CDR3 is 13 amino acids long. Germline lookup yields CDR1 GTSNPN and CDR2 SVGIG (reference sequence). CDR3 sequence: CACTRVGFEKLFF. The CDR3 DNA reads TGTGCCTGTACTAGGGTGGGATTTGAAAAACTGTTTTTT.

The chain has TRBV10-2 and TRBJ2-6; TRBD1 agrees at 8 bases. Germline V gives CDR1 WSHSY, CDR2 SAAADI. The CDR3 covers 19 residues. Germline trimming cut 2 bases from V and 4 bases from J; bases unmatched to any gene: 13. In nucleotides, the CDR3 is TGCGCCAGCAGTGAGGACTTACCGGGACAGGTATCCGGGGCCAACGTCCTGACTTTC. Its protein product is CASSEDLPGQVSGANVLTF.

This clone has more than one count but fewer than ten. The chain employs TRBV28 and TRBJ1-2; D might be TRBD1 (5 bases). Germline V gene data show CDR1 as MDHEN and CDR2 as SYDVKM. The CDR3 sequence is 14 residues long. Trimming removed 6 bases from V and 4 bases from J, with 15 bases in between. The CDR3, as DNA: TGTGCCAGCAGGGAGGGGAGGGGCGGCTATGGCTACACCTTC. It codes for CASREGRGGYGYTF.

The chain couples TRBV10-3 to TRBJ2-3; weak D call: TRBD2 (6 bases). The CDR3 loop spans 16 amino acids. Germline-derived CDR1 and CDR2 are ENHRY and SYGVKD. Trimming removed 2 bases at V and 1 base at J, with 13 bases between. The CDR3 spells CAISEHPSVRTDTQYF. CDR3 nucleotides: TGTGCCATCAGTGAGCACCCTAGCGTACGCACAGATACGCAGTATTTT.

The J gene is TRBJ2-3, the V gene TRBV28; 8 bases agree with TRBD1. The CDR3 has 15 residues. Germline-derived CDR1 and CDR2 are MDHEN and SYDVKM. With 4 bases clipped from V and 5 bases from J, the junction kept 8 bases outside the gene matches. The CDR3 protein is CASSWGARGQDTQYF. CDR3 in DNA: TGTGCCAGCAGTTGGGGGGCCAGGGGGCAAGATACGCAGTATTTT.

The chain has TRBV6-5 and TRBJ1-6; 7 positions match TRBD1. V dropped 9 bases and J dropped 4; count of bases not matched to a gene: 9. This CDR3 spans 15 amino acids. The germline CDR1 and CDR2 sequences are MNHEY and SVGAGI. DNA of the CDR3: TGTGCCAGTTGTCGGACAGGCCAATATAATTCACCCCTCCACTTT. It translates to CASCRTGQYNSPLHF.

This clone was seen only a few times. This sequence joins TRBV28 and TRBJ1-4, with D tentatively TRBD1 (5 bases). From germline, CDR1 is MDHEN and CDR2 SYDVKM. Trimming removed 8 bases from V and 3 bases from J, with 7 bases in between. The CDR3 is 12 amino acids. This CDR3 reads CASQGANEKLFF. The DNA of the CDR3 is TGTGCCAGCCAGGGTGCTAATGAAAAACTGTTTTTT.

The rearrangement uses TRBV5-1 and TRBJ2-5, with TRBD1 as a possible D gene (5 bases). V lost 2 bases and J lost 1, with 15 bases in between. The CDR3 length is 16 residues. The germline CDR1 and CDR2 sequences are SGHRS and YFSETQ. The CDR3 DNA reads as TGCGCCAGCAGCTTAGGTATCGCAGGGTTCCAAGAGACCCAGTACTTC. Translation gives CASSLGIAGFQETQYF.

J is TRBJ2-1 and V is TRBV9; 7 bases map to TRBD1. The CDR3 totals 16 residues. Germline values: CDR1 SGDLS, CDR2 YYNGEE. Trimming removed 0 bases from V and 7 bases from J; junction bases left unmatched: 10. The CDR3: CASSVGWSQGENEQFF. In DNA, the CDR3 is TGTGCCAGCAGCGTAGGATGGTCTCAGGGGGAGAATGAGCAGTTCTTC.

The J gene is TRBJ1-2, the V gene TRBV20-1; 7 bases are a match to TRBD1. This CDR3 has 13 residues. With 3 bases clipped from V and 7 bases from J, the junction kept 8 bases outside the gene matches. CDR1 DFQATT and CDR2 SNEGSKA come from the germline V gene (reference sequence). In nucleotides, the CDR3 is TGCAGTGCTAGTGACAGGGTAACAGGTGGCTACACCTTC. Its translation is CSASDRVTGGYTF.

The chain is built from TRBV4-3 and TRBJ2-7, with 10 bases aligning to TRBD1. V lost 1 base and J lost 2; bases outside the gene matches: 2. Germline V CDR1 and CDR2: LGHNA, YSLEER. The length of the CDR3 is 15 residues. The CDR3 is CASSQGDRGAYEQYF. The CDR3, as DNA: TGCGCCAGCAGCCAAGGGGACAGGGGCGCCTACGAGCAGTACTTC.

The chain employs TRBV10-3 and TRBJ1-4; a possible D gene is TRBD1 (6 bases). V was pared by 4 bases and J by 3 bases, with 9 bases between. Germline CDR1 is ENHRY and CDR2 is SYGVKD. The CDR3 is 14 residues long. CDR3 sequence: CAISAGVPNEKLFF. CDR3 sequence (DNA): TGTGCCATCAGTGCAGGGGTCCCTAATGAAAAACTGTTTTTT.

CDR3 DNA sequence: TGCAGTGCGGCCGAGGACTACGAGCAGTACTTC. Amino acid sequence: CSAAEDYEQYF. V is TRBV20-1 and J is TRBJ2-7; D is undetermined. V lost 6 bases, J lost 3 bases, and 9 bases lay in between. Germline assignment: CDR1 DFQATT and CDR2 SNEGSKA (reference sequence). This CDR3 has 11 residues.

The chain joins TRBV10-3 to TRBJ2-3; 9 bases map to TRBD2. J was trimmed by 1 base and V by 6 bases; bases with no gene match: 5. CDR1 and CDR2 (germline): ENHRY, SYGVKD. This CDR3 contains 15 residues. CDR3 sequence reads: CAIRPASGGTDTQYF. In nucleotides, the CDR3 is TGTGCCATCAGGCCGGCTAGCGGGGGCACAGATACGCAGTATTTT.

The genes are TRBV28 and TRBJ2-7, with 9 bases fitting TRBD1. After removal of 2 bases from V and 8 bases from J, the junction contained 1 base not matched to a gene. CDR1 is MDHEN, CDR2 SYDVKM, per germline. The CDR3 is made up of 12 amino acids. As DNA, the CDR3 is TGTGCCAGCAGTTTAGGACAGGGGAAGCAGTACGTC. Its protein product is CASSLGQGKQYV.

The rearrangement uses TRBV9 and TRBJ2-5; TRBD2 is a possible D gene (6 bases). The CDR3 is 16 residues long. Trimming stripped 4 bases from V and 1 base from J, with 17 bases between. Germline V CDR1 and CDR2: SGDLS, YYNGEE. CDR3 residues: CASSPRLASTQETQYF. Written as DNA, the CDR3 is TGTGCCAGCAGCCCCCGGCTAGCGTCTACCCAAGAGACCCAGTACTTC.

This chain uses TRBV5-4 with TRBJ1-2; a weak D match, TRBD1 (6 bases). In germline, CDR1 is SGHNT, CDR2 YYREEE (reference sequence). The V gene lost 4 bases and the J gene lost 8 bases, with 18 bases spanning the gap. The CDR3 spans 14 residues. In nucleotides, the CDR3 is TGTGCCAGCAGCCAAGACAGGATCTCTTTGGGCTACACCTTC. This codes for CASSQDRISLGYTF.

This clone was detected only a few times. The CDR3 nucleotides read TGTGCCAGCAGTCCCGACCGAGGATCCTATCAGCCCCAGCATTTT. Residues: CASSPDRGSYQPQHF. This chain connects TRBV6-5 to TRBJ1-5; D not certain. The V end was cut by 5 bases, the J end by 5 bases, with 16 bases between. The CDR3 has 15 amino acids. From germline, CDR1 is MNHEY and CDR2 SVGAGI.

The chain employs TRBV5-1 and TRBJ1-4, with 7 nucleotides matching TRBD1. V lost 4 bases and J lost 5; bases outside the gene matches: 8. The CDR3 sequence is 15 residues long. From germline, CDR1 is SGHRS and CDR2 YFSETQ. CDR3 loop: CASSKAGTENEKLFF. Written as DNA, the CDR3 is TGCGCCAGCAGCAAAGCCGGGACAGAAAATGAAAAACTGTTTTTT.

The chain joins TRBV6-2 or TRBV6-3 to TRBJ1-5; D remains unclear. Deletions cut 6 bases from V and 6 bases from J, with 18 bases between. From germline, CDR1 is MNHEY and CDR2 SVGEGT. There are 15 residues in the CDR3. CDR3 coding DNA: TGTGCCAGCAGCCCCGACTACATCGGGCGTCAGCCCCAGCATTTT. Amino acid sequence: CASSPDYIGRQPQHF.

The chain employs TRBV9 and TRBJ1-1; the D gene is possibly TRBD1 (5 bases). Germline values: CDR1 SGDLS, CDR2 YYNGEE. The CDR3 is 16 amino acids. V lost 0 bases to trimming and J lost 5 bases, with 17 bases between them. Written as DNA, the CDR3 is TGTGCCAGCAGCGTAGATGGGTCAGATAGGGGAACTGAAGCTTTCTTT. It encodes CASSVDGSDRGTEAFF.

The chain joins TRBV28 to TRBJ1-1; no clear D. The V end was cut by 2 bases, the J end by 0 bases, with 7 bases between. The CDR3 is 14 residues long. CDR1 and CDR2 (germline): MDHEN, SYDVKM. The CDR3 loop is CASSLIGVNTEAFF. The CDR3 DNA reads as TGTGCCAGCAGTTTAATCGGAGTGAACACTGAAGCTTTCTTT.

The V gene is TRBV5-1, the J gene TRBJ1-1; 9 bases are a match to TRBD1. The junction had 7 bases not matched to a gene; V was cut back by 9 bases and J by 1 base. CDR1 and CDR2 from the germline V gene are SGHRS and YFSETQ. The CDR3 has 14 amino acids. CDR3 nucleotide sequence: TGCGCCACCCGACAGGGGGAGAGGAACACTGAAGCTTTCTTT. It codes for CATRQGERNTEAFF.

This chain joins TRBV2 and TRBJ1-1; D is undetermined. Trimming took off 6 bases at V and 2 bases at J, with 13 bases between the two ends. The CDR3 length is 14 residues. The germline gives CDR1 SNHLY, CDR2 FYNNEI. The DNA for the CDR3 is TGTGCCAGCAGGGAGGGTCCGAAAAACACTGAAGCTTTCTTT. Its protein is CASREGPKNTEAFF.

This clone was seen only once. This chain connects TRBV19 to TRBJ2-2; 8 bases agree with TRBD1. With V trimmed by 6 bases and J by 6 bases, 3 bases remained unmatched. This CDR3 comprises 13 residues. Germline V CDR1 and CDR2: LNHDA, SQIVND (reference sequence). This CDR3 reads CASRTGVAGELFF. The DNA of the CDR3 is TGTGCCAGTAGGACAGGGGTAGCCGGGGAGCTGTTTTTT.

The rearrangement uses TRBV19 and TRBJ1-1; tentative D call: TRBD1 (5 bases). CDR3 length: 14 amino acids. V dropped 8 bases and J dropped 4 bases, with 17 bases sitting between them. Looked up from germline, CDR1 is LNHDA and CDR2 is SQIVND (reference sequence). The CDR3 is CASHDRGGATEAFF. The CDR3 DNA sequence: TGTGCCAGTCACGACCGGGGAGGGGCCACTGAAGCTTTCTTT. The whole variable domain, remainder taken from reference TRBV19 and TRBJ1-1, is DGGITQSPKYLFRKEGQNVTLSCEQNLNHDAMYWYRQDPGQGLRLIYYSQIVNDFQKGDIAEGYSVSREKKESFPLTVTSAQKNPTAFYLCASHDRGGATEAFFGQGTRLTVV.

V is TRBV28 and J is TRBJ1-2, with 9 positions matching TRBD1. The CDR3 totals 14 residues. Germline-derived CDR1 and CDR2 are MDHEN and SYDVKM. The junction had 4 bases not matched to a gene; V was cut back by 5 bases and J by 3 bases. The DNA for the CDR3 is TGTGCCAGCAGTGAGGACAGGGGTGACTATGGCTACACCTTC. Translation gives CASSEDRGDYGYTF.

The V gene is TRBV28, the J gene TRBJ1-6; D uncertain. The CDR3 is made up of 12 amino acids. CDR1 is MDHEN and CDR2 is SYDVKM in the germline V gene. V was cut by 3 bases and J by 7 bases, with 4 bases left in between. This chain's CDR3 is CASSLLNSPLHF. Written as DNA, the CDR3 is TGTGCCAGCAGTTTGTTAAATTCACCCCTCCACTTT.

This clone was recorded only once. CDR3 sequence (DNA): TGTGCCAGCAGCCCCATGTTGGAGAGCTCCTACAATGAGCAGTTCTTC. Translated: CASSPMLESSYNEQFF. V usage is TRBV5-6 and J usage is TRBJ2-1; no firm D call. The CDR3 runs to 16 residues. The germline gives CDR1 SGHDT, CDR2 YYEEEE. Trimming shortened V by 4 bases and J by 0 bases, and 14 bases separated the two germline ends.

The genes are TRBV4-1 and TRBJ1-6; 9 positions agree with TRBD1. The CDR3 contains 16 residues. Germline loops: CDR1 MGHRA, CDR2 YSYEKL. V was clipped by 3 bases and J by 9 bases; unmatched bases: 9. The CDR3 loop reads CASSQSPGQGASPLHF. CDR3 in DNA: TGCGCCAGCAGCCAGAGTCCGGGACAGGGTGCTTCACCCCTCCACTTT.